Shown below are 14 T cell receptor beta chains from a single sample sequenced in a study of CD8+CD57+ T cells in acquired aplastic anemia. Profiling of TCR beta VDJ combinations and CDR3 sequences used genomic DNA as template. TCRdb reprocessed the reads with MiXCR, giving one entry per CDR3 protein. Of over 150,000 distinct CDR3 sequences listed, about 64% are singletons. All sequencing subjects had displayed CD8+CD57+ cell expansion on flow cytometry. The sample was sorted CD4+, CD8+, or CD8+CD57+ T cells (not recorded which) from PBMCs. The receptor set was obtained from a human donor with aplastic anemia.

A few counts support this clonotype. V is TRBV5-6 and J is TRBJ2-7, with unresolved D. CDR3 length equals 14 residues. V was trimmed by 3 bases and J by 3 bases, leaving 13 bases between them. Per germline, CDR1 SGHDT and CDR2 YYEEEE. CDR3 protein: CASSSSGVSYEQYF. In DNA, the CDR3 is TGTGCCAGCAGCTCCTCGGGTGTAAGCTACGAGCAGTACTTC.

The rearrangement uses TRBV5-1 and TRBJ2-5, with D unclear. The length of the CDR3 is 15 residues. The V end was cut by 0 bases, the J end by 0 bases, with 9 bases between. From germline, CDR1 is SGHRS and CDR2 YFSETQ. The CDR3 loop is CASSLATANQETQYF. The DNA for the CDR3 is TGCGCCAGCAGCTTGGCTACGGCAAACCAAGAGACCCAGTACTTC.

This chain connects TRBV15 to TRBJ2-1; TRBD2 matches at 11 bases. After removal of 1 base from V and 6 bases from J, the junction contained 5 bases not matched to a gene. The V gene's germline CDR1 is LNHNV and CDR2 YYDKDF (reference sequence). CDR3 length equals 16 residues. CDR3 in amino acids: CATSRATSGSLNEQFF. CDR3 bases: TGTGCCACCAGCAGAGCCACTAGCGGGAGCCTCAATGAGCAGTTCTTC.

This clonotype turned up a few times. The V gene is TRBV6-4, the J gene TRBJ2-1, with D perhaps matching TRBD2 (8 bases). Germline V lookup: CDR1 MRHNA, CDR2 SNTAGT. The CDR3 length is 15 residues. Trimming left V 0 bases short and J 8 bases short, with 14 bases between. DNA of the CDR3: TGTGCCAGCAGTGACTCGGGGACAGCGGGGGATGAGCAGTTCTTC. Amino acids: CASSDSGTAGDEQFF.

The chain employs TRBV7-3 and TRBJ1-5; TRBD1 might be the D (6 bases). Germline V lookup: CDR1 SGHTA, CDR2 FQGTGA. Trimming cost V 2 bases and J 6 bases, with 11 bases left between them. The CDR3 loop spans 14 amino acids. CDR3 sequence (DNA): TGTGCCAGCAGCTTAGATGGGGGGCCTCAGCCCCAGCATTTT. Translated: CASSLDGGPQPQHF.

On this clonotype itself: A junction boundary mismatches the germline segment, possibly from a read error. The rearrangement links TRBV5-1 to TRBJ1-2; TRBD1 matches at 7 bases. This CDR3 comprises 16 residues. Looked up from germline, CDR1 is SGHRS and CDR2 is YFSETQ. DNA of the CDR3: TGTGCCAGCAGCTTGGATATTGTACAGGGGAACTATGGCTACACCTTC. Protein sequence: CASSLDIVQGNYGYTF.

Within the sample, this clonotype is medium-sized. The V and J genes are TRBV20-1 and TRBJ2-7, with TRBD2 identical over 12 bases. The CDR3 consists of 14 residues. Germline CDR1 and CDR2: DFQATT and SNEGSKA (reference sequence). The trim removed 1 base at V and 6 bases at J, leaving 4 bases unmatched. This CDR3 reads CSARGLAGVSEQYF. The DNA for the CDR3 is TGCAGTGCTAGAGGACTAGCGGGAGTAAGCGAGCAGTACTTC.

The rearrangement links TRBV10-3 to TRBJ2-7; 8 nucleotides match TRBD1. CDR3 size: 13 residues. Trimming removed 6 bases from V and 5 bases from J; junction bases left unmatched: 6. CDR1 and CDR2 from the germline V gene are ENHRY and SYGVKD. This CDR3 is CAIRDRGDHEQYF. The CDR3 DNA follows: TGTGCCATCAGAGACAGGGGTGACCACGAGCAGTACTTC.

J is TRBJ2-5 and V is TRBV5-1; D call uncertain. Trimming left V 2 bases short and J 3 bases short, with 8 bases between. There are 13 residues in the CDR3. From germline, CDR1 is SGHRS and CDR2 YFSETQ. The CDR3 is CASSFEAEETQYF. In DNA form, the CDR3 reads TGCGCCAGCAGCTTTGAAGCAGAAGAGACCCAGTACTTC.

The chain links TRBV7-2 to TRBJ1-1, with 8 bases fitting TRBD1. CDR1 is SGHTA and CDR2 is FQGNSA in the germline V gene. The CDR3 contains 15 residues. V was pared by 1 base and J by 8 bases, with 9 bases of the junction left unmatched. CDR3 amino acids: CASSLDASGGSEAFF. CDR3 bases: TGTGCCAGCAGCTTAGATGCGTCAGGGGGCTCCGAAGCTTTCTTT.

The V gene is TRBV19, the J gene TRBJ1-1, with 7 nucleotides matching TRBD1. The CDR3 extends over 14 amino acids. J gave up 3 bases and V 5 bases, and 6 bases lay outside the gene matches. In germline, CDR1 is LNHDA, CDR2 SQIVND (reference sequence). In DNA form, the CDR3 reads TGTGCCAGTAGTCGACAGGGTATGGACACTGAAGCTTTCTTT. This gives the protein CASSRQGMDTEAFF.

The chain joins TRBV6-4 to TRBJ2-5; 9 bases fit TRBD2. This CDR3 has 14 amino acids. The germline V gene has CDR1 MRHNA and CDR2 SNTAGT. Losses at the gene ends were 4 bases for V and 1 base for J; bases not matched to a gene: 1. The CDR3 loop reads CASSGLAAQETQYF. The DNA for the CDR3 is TGTGCCAGCAGTGGACTAGCGGCCCAAGAGACCCAGTACTTC.

The chain employs TRBV10-3 and TRBJ2-7; 10 bases are shared with TRBD2. Germline CDR1 reads ENHRY; CDR2 reads SYGVKD. Trimming at V came to 1 base and at J to 3 bases, leaving 3 bases not matched to a gene. CDR3 length: 15 residues. The CDR3 sequence: CAISEFTSGNYEQYF. CDR3 DNA: TGTGCCATCAGTGAGTTCACTAGCGGGAACTACGAGCAGTACTTC.

This CDR3 reads CAISERDSWETQYF. The CDR3, as DNA: TGTGCCATCAGTGAGCGGGACAGTTGGGAGACCCAGTACTTC. The V call is TRBV10-3, the J call TRBJ2-5, with 7 bases identical to TRBD1. The CDR3 contains 14 residues. CDR1 is ENHRY, CDR2 SYGVKD, per germline. The V and J ends lost 2 bases and 5 bases, in that order; junction bases with no gene match: 5.